The clone carrying this T cell receptor beta chain appeared once. Antigen: not known. The CDR3 length is 16 residues. Deletions cut 1 base from V and 1 base from J, with 14 bases between. Germline CDR1 SGHKS, CDR2 YYEKEE (reference sequence). Only in-frame clones appear in the TCRdb table, and some are missing; sequencing was by immunoSEQ multiplex PCR. The table has a few million clones, around 95% seen once. The sample comes from a study of shared clonotypes between healthy human individuals. The wider study: Per-donor plates numbered three CD4 naive, three CD4 memory, two CD8 naive and one CD8 memory. Broader study findings: The low donor count limited represented genetic and exposure-history diversity.

The chain joins TRBV5-5 to TRBJ2-5; possibly TRBD1 for D (6 bases). This sequence originates from a man aged 18 to 29 in good health. The sequenced material came from naive CD4+ T cells sorted from blood. Subset of the sample: CD45RA+ positively selected. This chain's CDR3 is CASSLFHGQIQETQYF. CDR3 sequence (DNA): TGTGCCAGCAGCTTGTTTCACGGACAGATCCAAGAGACCCAGTACTTC.